Following are 30 T cell receptor beta chains from one sample sequenced in a study of CD8+ T cells in alopecia areata. Regarding treatment: oral pan-JAK inhibitor, 5-10 mg twice daily. It was cDNA, reverse transcribed from extracted RNA, that served as the sequencing template. Here immunoSEQ multiplex PCR was the method, and the copy in TCRdb shows in-frame clones only, minus some. The table shows some 180,000 clones, with around 49% occurring only once. Here the sequenced sample was CD8+ T cells sorted from blood, taken around week 52, from a patient treated with tofacitinib. These TCRs come from a human donor with alopecia areata.

The V and J genes are TRBV5-1 and TRBJ1-2; D not certain. With 4 bases removed from V and 4 bases from J, the gap between germline ends came to 17 bases. The CDR3 runs 15 residues. Looked up from germline, CDR1 is SGHRS and CDR2 is YFSETQ. CDR3 loop: CASSPGASRGYGYTF. DNA of the CDR3: TGCGCCAGCAGCCCTGGCGCATCCCGCGGCTATGGCTACACCTTC.

V gene TRBV18 combines with J gene TRBJ2-7, with 11 bases aligning to TRBD2. The germline V gene encodes CDR1 KGHSH and CDR2 LQKENI. CDR3 length: 17 amino acids. After removal of 5 bases from V and 3 bases from J, the junction contained 12 bases not matched to a gene. CDR3 in DNA: TGTGCCAGCTCATCCCGACTAGCGGGGTCTCTACTCTACGAGCAGTACTTC. Protein product: CASSSRLAGSLLYEQYF. Complete variable domain (other parts from reference TRBV18 and TRBJ2-7): NAGVMQNPRHLVRRRGQEARLRCSPMKGHSHVYWYRQLPEEGLKFMVYLQKENIIDESGMPKERFSAEFPKEGPSILRIQQVVRGDSAAYFCASSSRLAGSLLYEQYFGPGTRLTVT.

The CDR3 loop is CASSQGTADSYNSPLHF. The CDR3 DNA follows: TGTGCCAGCAGCCAAGGGACAGCCGACTCCTATAATTCACCCCTCCACTTT. This sequence joins TRBV4-2 and TRBJ1-6; tentative D call: TRBD1 (6 bases). The CDR3 is 17 amino acids. V dropped 1 base and J dropped 0 bases, with 10 bases sitting between them. CDR1 is LGHNA and CDR2 is YNFKEQ in the germline V gene.

This chain links TRBV27 with TRBJ1-5, with D unresolved. The germline V and J ends were trimmed by 4 bases and 7 bases, with 8 bases remaining between them. The CDR3 is 12 residues long. CDR1 and CDR2 (germline): MNHEY, SMNVEV (reference sequence). CDR3 residues: CASSYLGQPQHF. DNA of the CDR3: TGTGCCAGCAGTTACCTGGGGCAGCCCCAGCATTTT.

This clone has more than one count but fewer than ten. The gene calls are TRBV10-2 and TRBJ2-7; D not certain. Per germline, CDR1 WSHSY and CDR2 SAAADI. Trimming removed 6 bases from V and 0 bases from J, with 12 bases in between. This CDR3 region has 14 residues. CDR3 protein: CASSGPSISYEQYF. CDR3 in DNA: TGCGCCAGCAGCGGGCCTTCTATCTCCTACGAGCAGTACTTC.

This chain links TRBV6-5 with TRBJ1-1, with a tentative D call TRBD1 (5 bases). This CDR3 is built from 15 residues. The V and J ends lost 0 bases and 4 bases respectively, with 12 bases between them. Germline assignment: CDR1 MNHEY and CDR2 SVGAGI. The CDR3 DNA reads as TGTGCCAGCAGTTACTCGGGGGGGAGGGGCACTGAAGCTTTCTTT. The encoded protein is CASSYSGGRGTEAFF.

The J gene is TRBJ1-1, the V gene TRBV6-5; D possibly corresponds to TRBD1 (5 bases). Trimming stripped 4 bases from V and 0 bases from J, with 9 bases between. This CDR3 comprises 14 residues. CDR1 is MNHEY and CDR2 is SVGAGI in the germline V gene. The CDR3 region has the DNA TGTGCCAGCAGTTCACCGGGGGTGAACACTGAAGCTTTCTTT. It specifies CASSSPGVNTEAFF.

CDR3 amino acids: CASRLPGDIAYNEQFF. CDR3 nucleotide sequence: TGTGCCAGCAGATTACCGGGGGATATTGCCTACAATGAGCAGTTCTTC. The chain is built from TRBV7-2 and TRBJ2-1; tentative D call: TRBD2 (6 bases). The CDR3 is 16 residues long. CDR1 SGHTA and CDR2 FQGNSA come from the germline V gene. Trimming pared 6 bases from V and 2 bases from J, leaving 17 bases between.

The chain combines TRBV27 with TRBJ1-2; 7 nucleotides align to TRBD1. The CDR3 length is 14 residues. The V segment lost 3 bases and the J segment 8 bases; nucleotides outside the gene matches: 9. Germline V lookup: CDR1 MNHEY, CDR2 SMNVEV (reference sequence). The CDR3 spells CASSLVQGDKGYTF. The CDR3 coding sequence is TGTGCCAGCAGTTTGGTTCAGGGGGACAAGGGCTACACCTTC.

In nucleotides, the CDR3 is TGTGCCAGCACCCTAGGTGATACGCAGTATTTT. It is translated as CASTLGDTQYF. The chain uses TRBV27 and TRBJ2-3; D is unresolved. Germline CDR1 reads MNHEY; CDR2 reads SMNVEV (reference sequence). The V gene lost 7 bases and the J gene lost 6 bases, with 8 bases spanning the gap. The CDR3 sequence is 11 residues long.

The chain employs TRBV6-6 and TRBJ2-6; possible D gene TRBD1, 6 bases. CDR3 length: 13 amino acids. CDR1 MNHNY and CDR2 SVGAGI come from the germline V gene (reference sequence). V shed 5 bases and J shed 7 bases, with 9 bases lying between them. The CDR3 protein is CASSAGTANVLTF. DNA of the CDR3: TGTGCCAGCAGTGCTGGGACAGCCAACGTCCTGACTTTC.

The chain joins TRBV30 to TRBJ2-7, with D tentatively TRBD1 (5 bases). The germline gives CDR1 GTSNPN, CDR2 SVGIG (reference sequence). The germline V and J ends were trimmed by 0 bases and 1 base, with 7 bases remaining between them. CDR3 length: 13 amino acids. CDR3: CAWSVQDSYEQYF. In DNA, the CDR3 is TGTGCCTGGAGTGTACAGGATTCCTACGAGCAGTACTTC.

This clone was detected a few times. This chain uses TRBV27 with TRBJ2-2; D gene unclear. Between the trimmed V and J ends, which lost 3 bases and 3 bases, there was a span of 5 bases. The CDR3 is 13 residues long. Germline values: CDR1 MNHEY, CDR2 SMNVEV (reference sequence). In DNA, the CDR3 is TGTGCCAGCAGTTTTATCGACACCGGGGAGCTGTTTTTT. It encodes CASSFIDTGELFF.

V gene TRBV19 combines with J gene TRBJ1-2; 9 bases map to TRBD1. The CDR3 contains 15 residues. The trim removed 5 bases at V and 8 bases at J, leaving 12 bases unmatched. Per germline, CDR1 LNHDA and CDR2 SQIVND (reference sequence). CDR3 nucleotide sequence: TGTGCCAGTAGTTCTCCGGGACAGGGATTTCACGGCTACACCTTC. Protein product: CASSSPGQGFHGYTF.

The chain employs TRBV27 and TRBJ2-7, with 7 nucleotides matching TRBD1. V lost 5 bases to trimming and J lost 12 bases; unmatched junction nucleotides: 13. The germline gives CDR1 MNHEY, CDR2 SMNVEV (reference sequence). This CDR3 is built from 13 residues. CDR3 nucleotides: TGTGCCAGCAGTCCGACAGGGCCCCCTTTGTCGTACTTC. Translated, it gives CASSPTGPPLSYF.

A few counts support this clone. At the DNA level, this CDR3 is encoded by other sequences in the same sample as well. The chain combines TRBV5-1 with TRBJ2-7; tentatively, D is TRBD1 (6 bases). The CDR3 contains 13 residues. Per germline, CDR1 SGHRS and CDR2 YFSETQ. V was shortened by 4 bases and J by 3 bases, with 11 bases between the two germline ends. The CDR3 is CASSLEGGYEQYF. The CDR3 nucleotides read TGCGCCAGCAGCCTAGAAGGGGGCTACGAGCAGTACTTC.

The chain is built from TRBV5-1 and TRBJ2-1, with TRBD1 matching over 9 bases. CDR1 and CDR2 (germline): SGHRS, YFSETQ. The CDR3 sequence is 15 residues long. V was clipped by 1 base and J by 7 bases; unmatched bases: 6. For the CDR3, the DNA is TGCGCCAGCAGCTTGACGGGACAGGGCCTGAATGAGCAGTTCTTC. Translated: CASSLTGQGLNEQFF.

There are a few counts of this clone. The gene calls are TRBV11-2 and TRBJ2-4; the D gene could be TRBD1 or TRBD2 (5 bases each). Germline values: CDR1 SGHAT, CDR2 FQNNGV. The CDR3 is 14 residues long. Trimming removed 5 bases from V and 5 bases from J, with 13 bases in between. The chain's CDR3 is CASSPRDGENIQYF. The CDR3 bases are TGTGCCAGCAGCCCCCGGGACGGGGAAAACATTCAGTACTTC.

V gene TRBV18 combines with J gene TRBJ2-5, with D possibly matching TRBD1 (6 bases). V was cut by 5 bases and J by 5 bases, with 15 bases left in between. Germline V gene sequence: CDR1 KGHSH, CDR2 LQKENI. The CDR3 is made up of 14 amino acids. The CDR3 loop reads CASSLQGVGETQYF. In DNA form, the CDR3 reads TGTGCCAGCTCATTACAGGGTGTCGGTGAGACCCAGTACTTC.

This clone turned up a few times. V gene TRBV2 combines with J gene TRBJ2-5; D may match TRBD1 or TRBD2 (5 bases each). Germline V gene lookup returns CDR1 SNHLY and CDR2 FYNNEI. The V end lost 3 bases, the J end lost 9 bases, and 23 bases lay between the germline ends. The CDR3 contains 16 residues. The CDR3 reads CASSDGTGLPISSQYF. The CDR3 DNA is TGTGCCAGCAGTGATGGAACAGGACTCCCCATTTCGTCCCAGTACTTC.

The sample holds a few counts of this clone. The chain uses TRBV13 and TRBJ2-2; weak D call: TRBD1 (5 bases). CDR1 PRHDT and CDR2 FYEKMQ come from the germline V gene (reference sequence). This CDR3 region has 14 residues. V was shortened by 2 bases and J by 6 bases, with 10 bases between the two germline ends. CDR3 nucleotides: TGTGCCAGCAGCTTACGCAGGGCTCCCGGGGAGCTGTTTTTT. Its translation is CASSLRRAPGELFF.

This chain connects TRBV6-5 to TRBJ2-2; 11 nucleotides agree with TRBD2. The J segment lost 6 bases and the V segment lost 5 bases, leaving 5 bases of the junction unmatched. This CDR3 comprises 15 residues. Germline assignment: CDR1 MNHEY and CDR2 SVGAGI. CDR3 bases: TGTGCCAGCAGTCCTAGCGGGGGGCTACCCGGGGAGCTGTTTTTT. Amino acid sequence: CASSPSGGLPGELFF.

This clone was counted between two and nine times. The chain recombines TRBV29-1 with TRBJ2-5; tentative D call: TRBD2 (5 bases). The CDR3 is 15 amino acids. Germline V gene sequence: CDR1 SQVTM, CDR2 ANQGSEA. Trimming removed 0 bases at V and 5 bases at J, with 16 bases between. The CDR3 region is CSVEDRLAGGETQYF. CDR3 sequence (DNA): TGCAGCGTTGAAGACCGGCTAGCTGGTGGGGAGACCCAGTACTTC.

The chain uses TRBV5-1 and TRBJ1-1; D is unclear. In germline, CDR1 is SGHRS, CDR2 YFSETQ. V was shortened by 2 bases and J by 3 bases, with 8 bases between the two germline ends. The CDR3 is 13 amino acids. CDR3 sequence reads: CASSLDGYTEAFF. The CDR3 DNA follows: TGCGCCAGCAGCTTAGATGGGTACACTGAAGCTTTCTTT.

This chain joins TRBV10-3 and TRBJ2-1; tentative D call: TRBD2 (6 bases). Deletions cut 0 bases from V and 3 bases from J, with 12 bases between. The CDR3 loop spans 16 amino acids. Germline CDR1 and CDR2: ENHRY and SYGVKD. CDR3 sequence (DNA): TGTGCCATCAGTGAGTCCGCGGGGCGGGGCTACAATGAGCAGTTCTTC. Protein sequence: CAISESAGRGYNEQFF.

This clone was seen a handful of times. This chain joins TRBV4-2 and TRBJ1-5; TRBD1 aligns across 11 bases. Germline V gene lookup returns CDR1 LGHNA and CDR2 YNFKEQ. Trimming cost V 1 base and J 7 bases; bases outside gene matches: 0. The CDR3 is made up of 14 amino acids. The CDR3 region has the DNA TGTGCCAGCAGCCAAGGGACAGGGGGCCAGCCCCAGCATTTT. Its translation: CASSQGTGGQPQHF.

This clone was counted only a few times. The chain combines TRBV23-1 with TRBJ2-6; TRBD1 might be the D (7 bases). TRBV23-1 is flagged as an ORF with uncertain function. Trimming took 0 bases from V and 0 from J, leaving 18 bases between them. CDR3 length: 20 residues. CDR3 region: CASSQSRPGGTVSGANVLTF. CDR3 bases: TGCGCCAGCAGTCAATCGAGGCCAGGGGGGACAGTCTCTGGGGCCAACGTCCTGACTTTC.

This chain connects TRBV6-5 to TRBJ2-5; D tentatively fits TRBD1 or TRBD2 (5 bases each). Trimming took 2 bases from V and 3 from J, leaving 10 bases between them. The CDR3 runs to 14 residues. CDR1 and CDR2 from the germline V gene are MNHEY and SVGAGI. The CDR3 coding sequence is TGTGCCAGCAGTTACACGGGGCCAGAAGAGACCCAGTACTTC. Protein: CASSYTGPEETQYF.

The sample holds many counts of this clone. At one of its ends the junction is not consistent with the germline gene, which may arise from a read error. V and J are TRBV7-3 and TRBJ1-2, with D possibly TRBD1 on 5 matching bases. The CDR3 loop spans 13 amino acids. Germline assignment: CDR1 SGHTA and CDR2 FQGTGA. CDR3 region: CASSLVGTYLLGF. The CDR3 coding sequence is TGTGCCAGCAGCTTAGTGGGGACTTACCTTCTGGGTTTC. Based on the CDR3 plus reference TRBV7-3 and TRBJ1-2, the full variable domain is GAGVSQTPSNKVTEKGKYVELRCDPISGHTALYWYRQSLGQGPEFLIYFQGTGAADDSGLPNDRFFAVRPEGSVSTLKIQRTERGDSAVYLCASSLVGTYLLGFGSGTRLTVV.

The J gene is TRBJ1-6, the V gene TRBV29-1; D is undetermined. This CDR3 is 13 amino acids long. Trimming shortened V by 5 bases and J by 6 bases, and 11 bases separated the two germline ends. Germline values: CDR1 SQVTM, CDR2 ANQGSEA. The DNA for the CDR3 is TGCAGCGTTCGGCCAGAGCTTAATTCACCCCTCCACTTT. Translation: CSVRPELNSPLHF. Complete variable domain (other parts from reference TRBV29-1 and TRBJ1-6): SAVISQKPSRDICQRGTSLTIQCQVDSQVTMMFWYRQQPGQSLTLIATANQGSEATYESGFVIDKFPISRPNLTFSTLTVSNMSPEDSSIYLCSVRPELNSPLHFGNGTRLTVT.